Sequencing of this TCR beta chain was carried out in a study of cytomegalovirus exposure and HLA in healthy donors (dated by TCRdb to about 2017). With respect to the entire study: According to a later analysis, the 120 validation repertoires were produced on the same platform as the 666 repertoires of the first cohort. A separate validation cohort of 100 to 150 different subjects was used in addition to the approximately 610-subject first cohort. High-throughput TCR immunosequencing, statistical association of individual TCRs with disease status, and machine learning were combined to predict cytomegalovirus infection status. The study aimed to test whether signatures of past pathogen exposure could be identified by cataloging public T cell receptors.

Reading the germline V gene (reference sequence) gives CDR1 LNHNV and CDR2 YYDKDF. Counted from cysteine to phenylalanine, this CDR3 has 14 amino acids. This entry keeps only the CDR3 DNA: 42 bases, framed from base 1. The junction carries 12 bases between V and J, which are trimmed by 2 bases and 5 bases respectively. Details on this clone: Its specific antigen is unknown. Within one base of it there is no much larger clone, and no base qualities were kept.

Donors formed part of the validation cohort, which comprised approximately 130 subjects and was distinct from the first cohort of 550 to 850 subjects. Broad study findings and their caveats: A few of the identified cytomegalovirus-associated TCR beta chains were confirmed in vitro to be specific for cytomegalovirus antigens. The study listed 164 TCR beta chains as associated with cytomegalovirus. The validation cohort had no HLA typing available for a later analysis, so co-occurrence within that cohort was assessed over all 120 or so repertoires. In a later analysis, TCRs clustered in the first cohort were found to also tend to co-occur in the approximately 120 validation repertoires, with approximately 95% of cluster scores above 0. Cytomegalovirus status was reported to be diagnosed by the classifier with high specificity and sensitivity in both the original and validation cohorts. The authors suggested that the approach could potentially be extended to other disease states and immunological phenotypes. Most TCR sequences were observed very rarely across donors, whereas some public TCRs were present in many individuals.

Receptor amplification or capture employed the immunoSEQ multiplex PCR assay. In the paper's pipeline: A statistical classification framework was built to diagnose cytomegalovirus status from the catalog of TCR beta chain sequences. The source is immuneACCESS, and TCRdb retained only in-frame sequences with V and J called. Part of the clones is not carried over; for the studies checked, unresolved V genes explain less than half of this, and the remainder is unexplained. That table furnishes V, J and clone size, whereas the DNA furnished D and trimming. Within this sample are 150,000 to 200,000 clones, with roughly 89% of them counted one time only. The top ten constitute over 9% of the sample.

The sample was PBMCs. Recombination joined TRBV15 with TRBJ2-5; the D gene is perhaps TRBD1, on 6 matching bases. This sequence originates from a woman aged 18-30 years in good health and CMV-seropositive. The CDR3 amino acid sequence is: CATSRKDSRETQYF. Read as DNA, the sequence is TGTGCCACCAGCAGAAAGGACAGTCGGGAGACCCAGTACTTC.